This T cell receptor (beta chain) was identified during a study of regulatory T cells in long-lasting Graves disease. This clonotype was detected only a few times. Its target is unknown. Time point defined: persistent/refractory GD, antithyroid drugs over 5 years with positive TRAb. PBMC RNA served as the TCR library source. With 1 base clipped from V and 7 bases from J, the junction kept 5 bases outside the gene matches. The CDR3 consists of 14 residues. Germline V gene data show CDR1 as SEHNR and CDR2 as FQNEAQ (reference sequence). General study points: Among the persistent patients, some 2,900 public clonotypes were shared, more than the roughly 970 shared among new patients. It is possible that accuracy was reduced by the small size of the sample.

Construction of the TCR beta libraries employed iRepertoire HTBI primers in conjunction with Arm-PCR of CDR3 regions. MiXCR, applied by TCRdb to the multiplex PCR reads, yields one record per CDR3 protein. This sample carries roughly 450,000 distinct CDR3 sequences, around 21% of them seen once, and the ten largest clones take 6.5% to 8%. V usage is TRBV7-9 and J usage is TRBJ2-7, with 9 bases matching TRBD2. The specimen was peripheral blood mononuclear cells (PBMCs), collected when the disease was refractory, from a patient treated with antithyroid drugs. This clonotype was obtained from a female donor with Graves disease. CDR3 amino acids: CASSLVAGAVEQYF. The CDR3 coding sequence is TGTGCCAGCAGCTTAGTAGCGGGGGCCGTGGAGCAGTACTTC.